The 28 T cell receptor beta chains below all came from one sample that was sequenced in a study of cytomegalovirus exposure and HLA in healthy donors. PCR used 60 Vbeta primers and 13 Jbeta primers. Assay used: immunoSEQ multiplex PCR; TCRdb lists only in-frame clones, some missing. The data hold about 170,000 clones, with around 74% observed a single time. The specimen was PBMCs. These receptors came from a female donor in good health and CMV-seronegative.

The rearrangement links TRBV10-2 to TRBJ2-3; the D is unclear. The V end was cut by 7 bases, the J end by 0 bases, with 8 bases between. CDR1 is WSHSY and CDR2 is SAAADI in the germline V gene. The CDR3 sequence is 13 residues long. CDR3 nucleotides: TGCGCCAGCATCCCGTCTAGCACAGATACGCAGTATTTT. Its protein is CASIPSSTDTQYF.

This clone was seen only once. The chain has TRBV5-1 and TRBJ2-7; perhaps TRBD1 as D (7 bases). V shed 4 bases and J shed 6 bases, with 20 bases lying between them. Germline-derived CDR1 and CDR2 are SGHRS and YFSETQ. The CDR3 is 15 residues long. The CDR3 is CASSSQGGGVSEQYF. CDR3 DNA sequence: TGCGCCAGCAGCAGCCAGGGGGGAGGAGTTTCCGAGCAGTACTTC.

In its sample, this clone was seen a few times. The DNA of the CDR3 is TGTGCCAGCAGCGGGAATAGCGGGGGCCCCTACGAGCAGTACTTC. It yields the protein CASSGNSGGPYEQYF. This sequence joins TRBV4-2 and TRBJ2-7; 9 nucleotides line up with TRBD2. V shed 5 bases, J shed 2 bases, and the junction held 7 bases outside the gene matches. CDR1 is LGHNA, CDR2 YNFKEQ, per germline. The CDR3 sequence is 15 residues long.

The chain has TRBV19 and TRBJ1-1, with 12 bases fitting TRBD1. V trimming: 7 bases; J trimming: 3 bases; junction bases outside the gene matches: 12. There are 17 residues in the CDR3. The germline CDR1 and CDR2 sequences are LNHDA and SQIVND (reference sequence). The CDR3 region has the DNA TGTGCCAGTACCACAAACCGGGACAGGGGGCTTTACACTGAAGCTTTCTTT. Translated, it gives CASTTNRDRGLYTEAFF.

This clone has only a few counts. This CDR3 is CASSLVQGQGEKLFF. In DNA form, the CDR3 reads TGCGCCAGCAGCTTGGTTCAGGGGCAGGGGGAAAAACTGTTTTTT. This chain uses TRBV5-1 with TRBJ1-4; tentatively, D is TRBD1 (6 bases). Trimming removed 0 bases at V and 8 bases at J, with 14 bases between. Germline loops: CDR1 SGHRS, CDR2 YFSETQ. The CDR3 is 15 residues long. Together with reference TRBV5-1 and TRBJ1-4, the CDR3 gives the full variable domain: KAGVTQTPRYLIKTRGQQVTLSCSPISGHRSVSWYQQTPGQGLQFLFEYFSETQRNKGNFPGRFSGRQFSNSRSEMNVSTLELGDSALYLCASSLVQGQGEKLFFGSGTQLSVL.

The chain links TRBV5-3 to TRBJ2-2; 13 bases match TRBD2. Being an ORF, TRBV5-3 has a function that is uncertain. The V and J ends lost 2 bases and 7 bases, in that order; junction bases with no gene match: 14. This CDR3 comprises 19 residues. The CDR3 bases are TGTGCCAGAAGCTTCCCCCCGGGGACTAGCGGGGACCGGGGCGGGGAGCTGTTTTTT. This sequence encodes CARSFPPGTSGDRGGELFF.

CDR3 loop: CASSAPGVTQYF. The CDR3 DNA reads as TGCGCCAGCAGTGCCCCGGGGGTTACGCAGTATTTT. The chain couples TRBV5-1 to TRBJ2-3, with D perhaps TRBD2 (6 bases). V shed 5 bases and J shed 8 bases, with 12 bases lying between them. This CDR3 has 12 amino acids. Germline CDR1 and CDR2: SGHRS and YFSETQ.

The rearrangement links TRBV5-1 to TRBJ1-6; 9 nucleotides agree with TRBD1. Germline CDR1 reads SGHRS; CDR2 reads YFSETQ. With 0 bases clipped from V and 12 bases from J, the junction kept 10 bases outside the gene matches. CDR3 length: 16 residues. For the CDR3, the DNA is TGCGCCAGCAGCTTGGGCACAGGGGGCAGAGGAAAACCCCTCCACTTT. It specifies CASSLGTGGRGKPLHF.

The sample holds a few counts of this clone. This rearrangement joins TRBV2 to TRBJ2-5; TRBD2 might be the D (5 bases). Germline CDR1 SNHLY, CDR2 FYNNEI. This CDR3 spans 14 amino acids. The V end was cut by 2 bases, the J end by 4 bases, with 11 bases between. The CDR3 DNA follows: TGTGCCAGCAGTGAATTTCTCGGAGGAGAGACCCAGTACTTC. As protein: CASSEFLGGETQYF.

The J gene is TRBJ1-1, the V gene TRBV19; D is perhaps TRBD1 (6 bases). With 7 bases removed from V and 1 base from J, the gap between germline ends came to 13 bases. The CDR3 totals 14 residues. In germline, CDR1 is LNHDA, CDR2 SQIVND (reference sequence). CDR3 sequence reads: CASTPGAGNTEAFF. CDR3 sequence (DNA): TGTGCCAGTACTCCAGGGGCGGGGAACACTGAAGCTTTCTTT.

The rearrangement uses TRBV5-1 and TRBJ2-3; TRBD2 aligns across 11 bases. CDR3 size: 14 residues. Germline V gene data show CDR1 as SGHRS and CDR2 as YFSETQ. J lost 5 bases, V lost 8 bases, and 7 bases had no gene match. DNA for the CDR3: TGCGCCAGTGGTAGCGGGGGGGCCGGAGATACGCAGTATTTT. It encodes CASGSGGAGDTQYF.

The chain recombines TRBV5-1 with TRBJ1-3; D unresolved. V gave up 0 bases and J gave up 0 bases, with 13 bases separating them. CDR1 is SGHRS, CDR2 YFSETQ, per germline. CDR3 length: 17 residues. The CDR3 region has the DNA TGCGCCAGCAGCTTGGGACAAGGCCCCATCTCTGGAAACACCATATATTTT. This encodes CASSLGQGPISGNTIYF.

V gene TRBV2 combines with J gene TRBJ1-5, with 9 positions matching TRBD1. Losses at the gene ends were 6 bases for V and 4 bases for J; bases not matched to a gene: 7. CDR1 and CDR2 from the germline V gene are SNHLY and FYNNEI. This CDR3 has 15 residues. The CDR3 reads CASRLGQGRNQPQHF. For the CDR3, the DNA is TGTGCCAGCAGGTTGGGACAGGGACGAAATCAGCCCCAGCATTTT.

This clone showed up just a few times. This sequence joins TRBV7-6 and TRBJ2-7; 7 bases agree with TRBD1. The J segment lost 3 bases and the V segment lost 1 base, leaving 6 bases of the junction unmatched. CDR3 length equals 15 residues. Per germline, CDR1 SGHVS and CDR2 FNYEAQ. CDR3 loop: CASSLDRGPHYEQYF. In DNA form, the CDR3 reads TGTGCCAGCAGCTTAGACAGGGGACCCCACTACGAGCAGTACTTC.

The chain joins TRBV5-1 to TRBJ1-3, with a weak D call TRBD1 (5 bases). Germline V lookup: CDR1 SGHRS, CDR2 YFSETQ. Deletions cut 0 bases from V and 4 bases from J, with 14 bases between. The CDR3 is 16 residues long. This CDR3 is CASSLDVQGQGNTIYF. As DNA, the CDR3 is TGCGCCAGCAGCTTGGACGTTCAGGGCCAAGGAAACACCATATATTTT.

The rearrangement joins TRBV11-2 to TRBJ1-2; TRBD1 agrees at 7 bases. This CDR3 is built from 16 residues. In germline, CDR1 is SGHAT, CDR2 FQNNGV. The V segment lost 3 bases and the J segment 0 bases; nucleotides outside the gene matches: 7. The CDR3 DNA follows: TGTGCCAGCAGCTTGACGCCGGGACAGACTAACTATGGCTACACCTTC. This sequence encodes CASSLTPGQTNYGYTF.

As concerns this clone: Within the sample, other DNA sequences also encode this same CDR3. This chain connects TRBV27 to TRBJ2-7, with 7 bases matching TRBD1. Germline V gene data show CDR1 as MNHEY and CDR2 as SMNVEV (reference sequence). V lost 4 bases, J lost 2 bases, and 2 bases stayed unmatched. The CDR3 is 13 amino acids. The chain's CDR3 is CASSSTGPYEQYF. DNA of the CDR3: TGTGCCAGCAGTTCGACAGGGCCCTACGAGCAGTACTTC.

This clone appeared once. The chain carries TRBV19 and TRBJ1-4, with D possibly TRBD1 on 5 matching bases. Germline lookup yields CDR1 LNHDA and CDR2 SQIVND (reference sequence). Trimming cost V 5 bases and J 8 bases, with 15 bases left between them. The CDR3 sequence is 14 residues long. DNA of the CDR3: TGTGCCAGTAGTCTTCCGGGGGGAGAAGAAAAACTGTTTTTT. Translated, it gives CASSLPGGEEKLFF.

This chain uses TRBV6-1 with TRBJ2-7, with TRBD1 matching over 9 bases. The CDR3 consists of 15 residues. V was clipped by 5 bases and J by 7 bases; unmatched bases: 12. CDR1 is MNHNS and CDR2 is SASEGT in the germline V gene. Written as DNA, the CDR3 is TGTGCCAGCAGTACGCGACAGGGGGGAAGGGGGGAGCAGTACTTC. Encoded protein: CASSTRQGGRGEQYF.

The CDR3 spells CASSQVQLREETQYF. CDR3 DNA sequence: TGCGCCAGCAGCCAAGTGCAGTTACGGGAAGAGACCCAGTACTTC. The chain recombines TRBV4-1 with TRBJ2-5; D gene unclear. The germline V and J ends were trimmed by 1 base and 3 bases, with 12 bases remaining between them. The CDR3 sequence is 15 residues long. Germline V gene lookup returns CDR1 MGHRA and CDR2 YSYEKL.

The chain combines TRBV5-4 with TRBJ2-7; D might be TRBD1 (5 bases). The CDR3 totals 15 residues. The V gene's germline CDR1 is SGHNT and CDR2 YYREEE (reference sequence). Trimming removed 6 bases from V and 1 base from J, with 17 bases in between. CDR3 residues: CASTPGPGQSYEQYF. The CDR3 coding sequence is TGTGCCAGCACCCCTGGGCCCGGACAATCCTACGAGCAGTACTTC. The variable domain in full, with the rest retrieved from reference TRBV5-4 and TRBJ2-7, is ETGVTQSPTHLIKTRGQQVTLRCSSQSGHNTVSWYQQALGQGPQFIFQYYREEENGRGNFPPRFSGLQFPNYSSELNVNALELDDSALYLCASTPGPGQSYEQYFGPGTRLTVT.

The chain combines TRBV27 with TRBJ2-7, with no clear D. Germline values: CDR1 MNHEY, CDR2 SMNVEV (reference sequence). V was trimmed by 8 bases and J by 2 bases, leaving 13 bases between them. The CDR3 extends over 13 amino acids. DNA of the CDR3: TGTGCCAGCCGACTTACCCCGGCCTACGAGCAGTACTTC. Translation gives CASRLTPAYEQYF.

In its sample, this clone was seen once. This chain links TRBV27 with TRBJ2-7, with 8 positions matching TRBD1. The CDR3 extends over 13 amino acids. After removal of 3 bases from V and 5 bases from J, the junction contained 3 bases not matched to a gene. Germline-derived CDR1 and CDR2 are MNHEY and SMNVEV (reference sequence). In nucleotides, the CDR3 is TGTGCCAGCAGTTTCGGACAGGGAGACGAGCAGTACTTC. It specifies CASSFGQGDEQYF.

The chain uses TRBV14 and TRBJ2-7, with D possibly matching TRBD1 (5 bases). This CDR3 region has 17 residues. CDR1 is SGHDN and CDR2 is FVKESK in the germline V gene. The V end was cut by 0 bases, the J end by 6 bases, with 21 bases between. CDR3 DNA: TGTGCCAGCAGCCAAGAGCGCGTGCCAGGGCGTGTACTCGAGCAGTACTTC. It translates to CASSQERVPGRVLEQYF.

The V gene is TRBV19, the J gene TRBJ2-7; TRBD1 matches at 8 bases. V lost 5 bases to trimming and J lost 3 bases; unmatched junction nucleotides: 6. The CDR3 contains 14 residues. Germline loops: CDR1 LNHDA, CDR2 SQIVND (reference sequence). Here the CDR3 reads CASSVRQGLYEQYF. CDR3 nucleotides: TGTGCCAGTAGTGTACGACAGGGGCTCTACGAGCAGTACTTC.

V is TRBV19 and J is TRBJ2-1, with 8 positions matching TRBD1. Losses at the gene ends were 5 bases for V and 6 bases for J; bases not matched to a gene: 9. This CDR3 is built from 15 residues. In germline, CDR1 is LNHDA, CDR2 SQIVND (reference sequence). The CDR3 DNA sequence: TGTGCCAGTAGTCTCACAGGGGGTGGGGTCAATGAGCAGTTCTTC. It encodes CASSLTGGGVNEQFF.

The genes are TRBV7-7 and TRBJ2-1; TRBD2 matches 9 bases. The CDR3 extends over 15 amino acids. Germline CDR1 is SSHAT and CDR2 is FNYEAQ (reference sequence). The V and J ends lost 5 bases and 7 bases, in that order; junction bases with no gene match: 9. CDR3 sequence reads: CASSRNSGGTNEQFF. CDR3 sequence (DNA): TGTGCCAGCAGCAGAAATAGCGGGGGCACGAATGAGCAGTTCTTC.

J is TRBJ2-7 and V is TRBV6-5; D remains unclear. The CDR3 is made up of 11 amino acids. CDR1 is MNHEY and CDR2 is SVGAGI in the germline V gene. Trimming shortened V by 4 bases and J by 9 bases, and 10 bases separated the two germline ends. DNA for the CDR3: TGTGCCAGCAGTTCCCCCCGAGGGCAGTACTTC. It encodes CASSSPRGQYF.